This T cell receptor beta chain was profiled in a study of T cells in Graves' hyperthyroidism and ophthalmopathy. RNA transcripts served as the template for amplifying TCR beta CDR3 regions. The primer set for the first-round RT-PCR of the TCR CDR3 was HTBI. In TCRdb, the multiplex PCR reads were re-called with MiXCR into one record per CDR3 protein. The sample includes 350,000 to 400,000 distinct CDR3 sequences, over 15% of them seen just once. In germline, CDR1 is DFQATT, CDR2 SNEGSKA (reference sequence). This CDR3 is built from 15 residues. V gave up 5 bases and J gave up 1 base, with 16 bases separating them.

The rearrangement joins TRBV20-1 to TRBJ2-3; D may be TRBD2 (5 bases). The sequenced sample was blood. The source of this sequence is a woman younger than 35 with Graves' hyperthyroidism. Here the CDR3 DNA reads TGCAGTGCTTCGCTTTCAGCGGCGGGCACAGATACGCAGTATTTT. It yields the protein CSASLSAAGTDTQYF.